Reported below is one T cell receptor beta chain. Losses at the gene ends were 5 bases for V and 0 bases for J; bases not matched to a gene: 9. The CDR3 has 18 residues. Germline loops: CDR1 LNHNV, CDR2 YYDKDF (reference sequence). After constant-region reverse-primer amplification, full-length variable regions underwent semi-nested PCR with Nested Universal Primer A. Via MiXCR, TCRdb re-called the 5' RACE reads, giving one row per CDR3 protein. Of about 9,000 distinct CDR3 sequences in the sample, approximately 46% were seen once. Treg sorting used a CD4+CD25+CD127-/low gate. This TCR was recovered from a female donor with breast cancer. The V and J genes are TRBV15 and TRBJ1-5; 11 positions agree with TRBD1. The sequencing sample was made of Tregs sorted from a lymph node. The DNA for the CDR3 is TGTGCCACCAGCGGTCCGGGACAGGGGGTGTATAGCAATCAGCCCCAGCATTTT. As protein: CATSGPGQGVYSNQPQHF. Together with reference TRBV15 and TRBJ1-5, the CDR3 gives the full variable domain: DAMVIQNPRYQVTQFGKPVTLSCSQTLNHNVMYWYQQKSSQAPKLLFHYYDKDFNNEADTPDNFQSRRPNTSFCFLDIRSPGLGDTAMYLCATSGPGQGVYSNQPQHFGDGTRLSIL.